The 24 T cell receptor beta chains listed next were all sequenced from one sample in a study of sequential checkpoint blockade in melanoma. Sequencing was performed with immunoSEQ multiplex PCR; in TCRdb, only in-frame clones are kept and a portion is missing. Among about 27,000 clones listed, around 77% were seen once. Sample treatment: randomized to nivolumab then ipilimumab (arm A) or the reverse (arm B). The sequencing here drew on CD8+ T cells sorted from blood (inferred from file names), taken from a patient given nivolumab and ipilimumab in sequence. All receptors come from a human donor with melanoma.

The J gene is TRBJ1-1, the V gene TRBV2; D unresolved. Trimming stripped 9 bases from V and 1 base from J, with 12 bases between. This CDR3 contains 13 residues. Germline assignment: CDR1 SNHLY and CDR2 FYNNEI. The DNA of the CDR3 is TGTGCCAGTGGAGGTTTCCAGAACACTGAAGCTTTCTTT. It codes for CASGGFQNTEAFF.

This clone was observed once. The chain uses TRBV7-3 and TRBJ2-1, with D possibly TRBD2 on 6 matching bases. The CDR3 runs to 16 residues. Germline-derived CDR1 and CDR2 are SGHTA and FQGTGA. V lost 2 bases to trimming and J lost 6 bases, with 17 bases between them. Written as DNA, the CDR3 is TGTGCCAGCAGCTTAGAGGTGGGAGGATTAGGCAATGAGCAGTTCTTC. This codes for CASSLEVGGLGNEQFF.

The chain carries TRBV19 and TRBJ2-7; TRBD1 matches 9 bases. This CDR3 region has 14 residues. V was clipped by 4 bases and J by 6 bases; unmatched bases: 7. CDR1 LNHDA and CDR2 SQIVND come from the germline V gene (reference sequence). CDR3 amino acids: CASSTRDRVSEQYF. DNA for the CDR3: TGTGCCAGTAGTACCCGGGACAGGGTCTCCGAGCAGTACTTC.

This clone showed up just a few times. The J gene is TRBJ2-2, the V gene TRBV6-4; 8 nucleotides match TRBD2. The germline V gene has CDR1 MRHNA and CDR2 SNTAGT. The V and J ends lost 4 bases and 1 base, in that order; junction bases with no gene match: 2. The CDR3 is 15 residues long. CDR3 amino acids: CASSASGGNTGELFF. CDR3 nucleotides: TGTGCCAGCAGTGCCAGCGGGGGGAACACCGGGGAGCTGTTTTTT.

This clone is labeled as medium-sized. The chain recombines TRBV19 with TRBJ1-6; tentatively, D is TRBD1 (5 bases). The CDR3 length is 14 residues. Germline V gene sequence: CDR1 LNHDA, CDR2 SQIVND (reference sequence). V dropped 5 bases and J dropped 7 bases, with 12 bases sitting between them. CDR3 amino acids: CASSDQGANSPLHF. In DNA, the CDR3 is TGTGCCAGTAGTGACCAGGGCGCAAATTCACCCCTCCACTTT.

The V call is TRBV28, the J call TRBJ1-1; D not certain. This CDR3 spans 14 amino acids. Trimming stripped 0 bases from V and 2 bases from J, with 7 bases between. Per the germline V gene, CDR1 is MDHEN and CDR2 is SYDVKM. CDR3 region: CASSLWQVNTEAFF. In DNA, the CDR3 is TGTGCCAGCAGTTTATGGCAGGTCAACACTGAAGCTTTCTTT.

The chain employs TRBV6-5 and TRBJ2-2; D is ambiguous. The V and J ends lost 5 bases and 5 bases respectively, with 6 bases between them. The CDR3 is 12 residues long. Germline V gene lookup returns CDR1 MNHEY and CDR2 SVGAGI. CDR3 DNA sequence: TGTGCCAGCAGTCTAAGTACCGGGGAGCTGTTTTTT. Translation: CASSLSTGELFF.

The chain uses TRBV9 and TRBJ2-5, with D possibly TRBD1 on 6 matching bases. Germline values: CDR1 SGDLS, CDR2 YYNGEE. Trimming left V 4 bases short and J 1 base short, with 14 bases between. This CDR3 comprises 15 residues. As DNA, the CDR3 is TGTGCCAGCAGCTCTTCGGGACAACCCCAAGAGACCCAGTACTTC. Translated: CASSSSGQPQETQYF.

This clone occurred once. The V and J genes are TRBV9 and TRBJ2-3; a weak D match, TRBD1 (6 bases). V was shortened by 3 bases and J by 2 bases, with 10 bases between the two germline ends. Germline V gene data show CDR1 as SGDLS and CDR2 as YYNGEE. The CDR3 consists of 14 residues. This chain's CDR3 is CASSGRQATDTQYF. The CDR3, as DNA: TGTGCCAGCAGCGGACGACAGGCCACAGATACGCAGTATTTT. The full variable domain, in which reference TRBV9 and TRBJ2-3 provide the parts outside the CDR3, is DSGVTQTPKHLITATGQRVTLRCSPRSGDLSVYWYQQSLDQGLQFLIQYYNGEERAKGNILERFSAQQFPDLHSELNLSSLELGDSALYFCASSGRQATDTQYFGPGTRLTVL.

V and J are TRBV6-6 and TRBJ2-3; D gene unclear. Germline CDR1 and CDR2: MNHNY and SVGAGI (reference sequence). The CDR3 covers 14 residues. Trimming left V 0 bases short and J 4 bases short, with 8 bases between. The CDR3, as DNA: TGTGCCAGCAGTTACTCCCTAGAGGCAGATACGCAGTATTTT. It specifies CASSYSLEADTQYF.

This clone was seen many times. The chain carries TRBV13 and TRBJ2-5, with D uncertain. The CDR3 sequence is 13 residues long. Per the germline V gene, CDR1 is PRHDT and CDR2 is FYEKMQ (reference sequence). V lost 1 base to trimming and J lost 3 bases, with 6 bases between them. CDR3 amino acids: CASSLEQKETQYF. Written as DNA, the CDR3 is TGTGCCAGCAGCTTAGAACAGAAAGAGACCCAGTACTTC.

Written as DNA, the CDR3 is TGCAGCGTTGAGGAGGGAACAGATACGCAGTATTTT. Translating it yields CSVEEGTDTQYF. The chain carries TRBV29-1 and TRBJ2-3; D is perhaps TRBD2 (6 bases). The CDR3 consists of 12 residues. Germline-derived CDR1 and CDR2 are SQVTM and ANQGSEA. Trimming took off 3 bases at V and 3 bases at J, with 7 bases between the two ends.

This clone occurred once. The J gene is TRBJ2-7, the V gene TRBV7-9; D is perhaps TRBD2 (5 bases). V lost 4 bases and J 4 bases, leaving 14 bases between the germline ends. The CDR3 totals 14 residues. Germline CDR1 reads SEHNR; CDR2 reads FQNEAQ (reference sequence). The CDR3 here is CASSSGISLYEQYF. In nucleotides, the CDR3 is TGTGCCAGCAGCTCCGGGATCTCTTTATACGAGCAGTACTTC.

CDR3 sequence (DNA): TGTGCCAGCAGTGAATCCGGGACAGGCTTCCTCTCTGGAAACACCATATATTTT. It translates to CASSESGTGFLSGNTIYF. V gene TRBV2 combines with J gene TRBJ1-3; 8 bases are shared with TRBD1. The CDR3 is 18 residues long. J lost 0 bases, V lost 2 bases, and 9 bases had no gene match. CDR1 and CDR2 (germline): SNHLY, FYNNEI. The variable domain in full, completed from reference TRBV2 and TRBJ1-3, reads EPEVTQTPSHQVTQMGQEVILRCVPISNHLYFYWYRQILGQKVEFLVSFYNNEISEKSEIFDDQFSVERPDGSNFTLKIRSTKLEDSAMYFCASSESGTGFLSGNTIYFGEGSWLTVV.

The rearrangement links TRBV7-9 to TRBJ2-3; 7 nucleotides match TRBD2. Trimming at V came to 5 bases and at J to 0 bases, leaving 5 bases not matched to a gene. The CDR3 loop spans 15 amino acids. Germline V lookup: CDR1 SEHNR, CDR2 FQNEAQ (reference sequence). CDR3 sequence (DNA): TGTGCCAGCAGCGAGACTAGCACTAGCACAGATACGCAGTATTTT. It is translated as CASSETSTSTDTQYF. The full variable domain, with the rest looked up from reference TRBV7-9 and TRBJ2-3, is DTGVSQNPRHKITKRGQNVTFRCDPISEHNRLYWYRQTLGQGPEFLTYFQNEAQLEKSRLLSDRFSAERPKGSFSTLEIQRTEQGDSAMYLCASSETSTSTDTQYFGPGTRLTVL.

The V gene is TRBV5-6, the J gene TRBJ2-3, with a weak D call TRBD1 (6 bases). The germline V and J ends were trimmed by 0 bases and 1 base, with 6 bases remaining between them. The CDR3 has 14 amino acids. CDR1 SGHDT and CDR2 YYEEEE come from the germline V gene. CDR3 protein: CASSLGTGTDTQYF. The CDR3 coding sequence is TGTGCCAGCAGCTTGGGGACAGGCACAGATACGCAGTATTTT.

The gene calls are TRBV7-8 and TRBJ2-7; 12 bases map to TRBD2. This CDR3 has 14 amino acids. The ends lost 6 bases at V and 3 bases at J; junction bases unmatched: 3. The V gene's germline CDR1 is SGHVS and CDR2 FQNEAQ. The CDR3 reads CASSGLAGHYEQYF. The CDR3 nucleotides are TGTGCCAGCAGTGGACTAGCGGGGCACTACGAGCAGTACTTC.

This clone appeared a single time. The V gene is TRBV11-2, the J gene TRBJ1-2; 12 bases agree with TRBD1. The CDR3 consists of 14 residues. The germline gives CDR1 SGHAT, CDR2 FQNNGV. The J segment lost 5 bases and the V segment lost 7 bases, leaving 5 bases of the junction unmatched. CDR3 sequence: CASMGDRGQYGYTF. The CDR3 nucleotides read TGTGCCAGCATGGGGGACAGGGGGCAGTATGGCTACACCTTC.

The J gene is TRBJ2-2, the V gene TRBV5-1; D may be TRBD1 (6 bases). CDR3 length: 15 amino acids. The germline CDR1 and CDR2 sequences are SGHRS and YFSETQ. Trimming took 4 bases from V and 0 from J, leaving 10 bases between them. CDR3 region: CASSPGTTNTGELFF. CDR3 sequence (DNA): TGCGCCAGCAGCCCCGGGACAACGAACACCGGGGAGCTGTTTTTT.

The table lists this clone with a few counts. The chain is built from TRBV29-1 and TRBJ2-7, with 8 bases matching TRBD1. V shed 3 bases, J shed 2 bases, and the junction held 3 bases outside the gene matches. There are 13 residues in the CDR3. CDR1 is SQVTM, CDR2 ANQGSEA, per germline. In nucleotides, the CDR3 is TGCAGCGTTGAGGACAGGGCAACCTACGAGCAGTACTTC. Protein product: CSVEDRATYEQYF.

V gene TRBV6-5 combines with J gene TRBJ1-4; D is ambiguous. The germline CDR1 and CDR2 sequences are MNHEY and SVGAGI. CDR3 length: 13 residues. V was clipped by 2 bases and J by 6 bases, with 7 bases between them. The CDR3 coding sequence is TGTGCCAGCAGTTACAAAACGGATGAAAAACTGTTTTTT. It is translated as CASSYKTDEKLFF.

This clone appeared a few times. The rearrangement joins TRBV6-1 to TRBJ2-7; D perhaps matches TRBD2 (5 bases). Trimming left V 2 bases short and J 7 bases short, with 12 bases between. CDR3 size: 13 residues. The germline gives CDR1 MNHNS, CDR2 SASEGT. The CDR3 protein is CASSESGEPEQYF. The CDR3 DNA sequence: TGTGCCAGCAGTGAAAGTGGGGAGCCAGAGCAGTACTTC.

The CDR3 DNA sequence: TGTGCCAGCAGCGTGGGCGGGGTTTGGTCCTACGAGCAGTACTTC. It codes for CASSVGGVWSYEQYF. The V gene is TRBV9, the J gene TRBJ2-7; perhaps TRBD2 as D (6 bases). The CDR3 has 15 amino acids. Germline loops: CDR1 SGDLS, CDR2 YYNGEE. V lost 2 bases and J lost 1, with 13 bases in between. The full variable domain, rest sourced from reference TRBV9 and TRBJ2-7, is DSGVTQTPKHLITATGQRVTLRCSPRSGDLSVYWYQQSLDQGLQFLIQYYNGEERAKGNILERFSAQQFPDLHSELNLSSLELGDSALYFCASSVGGVWSYEQYFGPGTRLTVT.

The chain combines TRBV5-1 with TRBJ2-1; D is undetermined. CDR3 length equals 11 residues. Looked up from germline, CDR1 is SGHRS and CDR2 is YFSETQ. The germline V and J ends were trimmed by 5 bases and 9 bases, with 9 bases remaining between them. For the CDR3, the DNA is TGCGCCAGCAGGAATACTGGTGAGCAGTTCTTC. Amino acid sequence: CASRNTGEQFF.